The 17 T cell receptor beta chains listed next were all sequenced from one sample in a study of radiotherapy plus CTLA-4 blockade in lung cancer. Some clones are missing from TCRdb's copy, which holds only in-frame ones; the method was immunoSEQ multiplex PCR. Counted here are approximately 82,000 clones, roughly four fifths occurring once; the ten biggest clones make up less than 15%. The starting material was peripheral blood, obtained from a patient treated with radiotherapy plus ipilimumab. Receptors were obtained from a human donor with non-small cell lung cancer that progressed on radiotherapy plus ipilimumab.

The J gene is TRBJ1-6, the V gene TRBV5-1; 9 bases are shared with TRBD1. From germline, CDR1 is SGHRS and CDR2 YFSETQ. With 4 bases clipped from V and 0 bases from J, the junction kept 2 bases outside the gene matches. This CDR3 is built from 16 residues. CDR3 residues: CASSGTGTSYNSPLHF. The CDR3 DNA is TGCGCCAGCAGCGGGACAGGGACCTCCTATAATTCACCCCTCCACTTT.

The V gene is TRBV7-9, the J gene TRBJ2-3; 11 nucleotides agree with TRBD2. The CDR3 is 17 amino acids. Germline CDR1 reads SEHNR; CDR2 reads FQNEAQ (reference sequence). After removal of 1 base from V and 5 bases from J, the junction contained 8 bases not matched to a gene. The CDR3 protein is CASSLGVSGGAGDTQYF. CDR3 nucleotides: TGTGCCAGCAGCTTAGGGGTTAGCGGGGGGGCCGGAGATACGCAGTATTTT.

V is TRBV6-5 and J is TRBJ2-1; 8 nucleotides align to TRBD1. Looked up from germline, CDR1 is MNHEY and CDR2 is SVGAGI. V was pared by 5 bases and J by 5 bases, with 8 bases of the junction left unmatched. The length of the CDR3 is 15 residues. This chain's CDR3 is CASSPRQGINNEQFF. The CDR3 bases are TGTGCCAGCAGTCCGCGACAGGGGATCAACAATGAGCAGTTCTTC.

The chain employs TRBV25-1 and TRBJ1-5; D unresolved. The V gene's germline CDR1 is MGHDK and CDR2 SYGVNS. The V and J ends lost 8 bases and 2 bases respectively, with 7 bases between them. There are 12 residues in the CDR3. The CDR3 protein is CASGGGNQPQHF. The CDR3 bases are TGTGCCAGCGGTGGGGGCAATCAGCCCCAGCATTTT.

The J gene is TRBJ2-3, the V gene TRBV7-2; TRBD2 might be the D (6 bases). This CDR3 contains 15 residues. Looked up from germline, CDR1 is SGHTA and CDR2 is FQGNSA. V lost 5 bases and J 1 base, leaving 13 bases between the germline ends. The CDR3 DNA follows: TGTGCCAGCAGCCTAAAGGCGGGGCGCACAGATACGCAGTATTTT. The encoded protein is CASSLKAGRTDTQYF.

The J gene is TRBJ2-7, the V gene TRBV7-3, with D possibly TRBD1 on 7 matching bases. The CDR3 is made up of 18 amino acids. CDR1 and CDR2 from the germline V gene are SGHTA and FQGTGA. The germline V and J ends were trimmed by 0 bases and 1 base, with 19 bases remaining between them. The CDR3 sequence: CASSLTGGGTASSYEQYF. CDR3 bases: TGTGCCAGCAGCTTAACTGGGGGCGGGACAGCATCGTCCTACGAGCAGTACTTC.

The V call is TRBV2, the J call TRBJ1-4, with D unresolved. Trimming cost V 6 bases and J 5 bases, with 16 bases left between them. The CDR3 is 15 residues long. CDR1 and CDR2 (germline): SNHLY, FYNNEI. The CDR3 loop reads CASRGTVGINEKLFF. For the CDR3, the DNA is TGTGCCAGCAGGGGTACGGTTGGGATCAATGAAAAACTGTTTTTT.

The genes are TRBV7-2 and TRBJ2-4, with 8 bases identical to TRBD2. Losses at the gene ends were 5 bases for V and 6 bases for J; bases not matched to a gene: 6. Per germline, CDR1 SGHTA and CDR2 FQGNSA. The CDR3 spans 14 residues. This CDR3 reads CASSPGGAGNIQYF. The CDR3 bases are TGTGCCAGCAGCCCCGGGGGGGCGGGAAACATTCAGTACTTC.

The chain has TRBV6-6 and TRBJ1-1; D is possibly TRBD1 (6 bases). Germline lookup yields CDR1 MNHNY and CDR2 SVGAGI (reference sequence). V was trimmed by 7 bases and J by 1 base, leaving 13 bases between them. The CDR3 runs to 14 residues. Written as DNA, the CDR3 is TGTGCCAGCACCTCCCAGGGGTGGAACACTGAAGCTTTCTTT. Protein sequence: CASTSQGWNTEAFF.

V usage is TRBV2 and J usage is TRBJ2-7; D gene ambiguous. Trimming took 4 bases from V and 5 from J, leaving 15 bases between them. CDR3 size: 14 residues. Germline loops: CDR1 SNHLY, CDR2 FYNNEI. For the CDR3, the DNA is TGTGCCAGCAGTGTCACGCAATATCTCAACGAGCAGTACTTC. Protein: CASSVTQYLNEQYF.

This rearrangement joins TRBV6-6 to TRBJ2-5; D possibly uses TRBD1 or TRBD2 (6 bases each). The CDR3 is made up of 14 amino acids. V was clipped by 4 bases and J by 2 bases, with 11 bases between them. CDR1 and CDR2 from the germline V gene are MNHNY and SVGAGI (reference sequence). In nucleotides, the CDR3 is TGTGCCAGCAGTTCGACTAGGGGGCAAGAGACCCAGTACTTC. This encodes CASSSTRGQETQYF.

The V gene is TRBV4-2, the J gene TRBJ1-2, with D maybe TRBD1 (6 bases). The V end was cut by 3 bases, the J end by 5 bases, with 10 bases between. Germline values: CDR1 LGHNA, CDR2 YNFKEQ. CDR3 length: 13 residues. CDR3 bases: TGTGCCAGCAGCCAGACAGGAGCTTATGGCTACACCTTC. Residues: CASSQTGAYGYTF.

DNA of the CDR3: TGTGCCAGCAGCTCACCGGGACAGGGAACTGGAAACACCATATATTTT. Protein: CASSSPGQGTGNTIYF. V usage is TRBV5-5 and J usage is TRBJ1-3; 9 positions agree with TRBD1. The CDR3 has 16 residues. Germline V CDR1 and CDR2: SGHKS, YYEKEE (reference sequence). The V and J ends lost 3 bases and 2 bases, in that order; junction bases with no gene match: 6.

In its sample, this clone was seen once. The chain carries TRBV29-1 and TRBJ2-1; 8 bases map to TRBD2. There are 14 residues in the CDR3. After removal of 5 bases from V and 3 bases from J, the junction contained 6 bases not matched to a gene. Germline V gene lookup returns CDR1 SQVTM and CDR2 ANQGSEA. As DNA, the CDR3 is TGCAGCGTTACACGACTAGCGTACTACAATGAGCAGTTCTTC. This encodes CSVTRLAYYNEQFF.

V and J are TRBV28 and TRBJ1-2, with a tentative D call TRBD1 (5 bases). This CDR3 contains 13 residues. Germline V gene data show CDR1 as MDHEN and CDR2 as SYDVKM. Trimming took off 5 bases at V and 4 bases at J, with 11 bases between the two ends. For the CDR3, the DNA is TGTGCCAGCAGTCCTGCGGGGGTCTATGGCTACACCTTC. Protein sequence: CASSPAGVYGYTF.

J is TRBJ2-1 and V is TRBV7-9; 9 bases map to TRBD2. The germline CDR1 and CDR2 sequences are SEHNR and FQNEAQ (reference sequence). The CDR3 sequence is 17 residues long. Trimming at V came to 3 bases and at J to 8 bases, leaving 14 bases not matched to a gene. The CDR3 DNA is TGTGCCAGCAGCTTCACGCTAGCGGGGAGGGTTTGGGATGAGCAGTTCTTC. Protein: CASSFTLAGRVWDEQFF. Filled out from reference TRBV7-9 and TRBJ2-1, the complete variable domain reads DTGVSQNPRHKITKRGQNVTFRCDPISEHNRLYWYRQTLGQGPEFLTYFQNEAQLEKSRLLSDRFSAERPKGSFSTLEIQRTEQGDSAMYLCASSFTLAGRVWDEQFFGPGTRLTVL.

This CDR3 is CASSRTVTGDGNTIYF. The CDR3 DNA reads TGCGCCAGCAGCCGGACAGTGACAGGGGATGGAAACACCATATATTTT. The chain carries TRBV4-3 and TRBJ1-3, with TRBD1 matching over 8 bases. V dropped 4 bases and J dropped 3; count of bases not matched to a gene: 8. The CDR3 sequence is 16 residues long. Germline V gene data show CDR1 as LGHNA and CDR2 as YSLEER.